This T cell receptor beta chain was profiled in a study of CD4+ T cells in melanoma (dated by TCRdb to about 2022). Study-wide context: The study investigated neoantigen-specific CD4+ T cells in human melanoma. Overall results and qualifications from the work: The report described a correlation between neoantigen-specific CD4+ T cells and the function of CD8+ T cells, macrophages and B cells. Neoantigen-specific CD4+ T cells in melanoma were reported to show diverse differentiation states.

A remark on this clone: The antigen it binds to is not known. There are no base qualities to consult, and no much larger clone falls within one base.

Donors were patients with melanoma. The germline V gene (reference sequence) gives CDR1 as LNHDA and CDR2 as SQIVND. The CDR3 spans 15 residues, from the cysteine through the phenylalanine. Kept here is only the CDR3 DNA, which spans 45 bases and is read in frame from base 1. Trimming leaves V shorter by 3 bases and J shorter by 4 bases, with the junction holding 0 bases beyond the gene matches. Library generation was performed with the immunoSEQ multiplex PCR assay. The immuneACCESS repertoire file appears here via TCRdb, limited to in-frame rearrangements. These files lack a portion of the clones; in checked studies, under half of the deficit traces to unresolved V genes, and the cause of the others is not known. A total of 15,000 or so clones appear in this sample, more than 70% of them only once. The biggest ten clones account for roughly 12% of the sample.

Here the chain combines TRBV19 and TRBJ2-3; TRBD2 fits 14 bases in the junction. The TCR comes from a human donor with melanoma. Material: cells from a culture (not recorded whether cultured in vitro). The nucleotides are TGTGCCAGTAGTATGGGACTAGCGGGGGCAGATACGCAGTATTTT. Its product reads: CASSMGLAGADTQYF.